This T cell receptor beta chain was identified in a study of blood T cell repertoires in COVID-19. Looking at the study overall: PBMCs, B-cell-depleted T cells, or T cells provided the cDNA or gDNA that made up the material.

TCRdb's copy holds only in-frame clones and misses some; the assay was immunoSEQ multiplex PCR. Here the sample spans 100,000 to 150,000 clones, more than 85% being singletons. Germline CDR1 is SGHVS and CDR2 is FQNEAQ. The J segment lost 7 bases and the V segment lost 11 bases, leaving 10 bases of the junction unmatched. This CDR3 spans 13 amino acids. The rearrangement uses TRBV7-8 and TRBJ2-2; 7 positions match TRBD1. The clonotype was recovered from a man between 60 and 75 years old with COVID-19, enrolled during active disease. Specimen: peripheral blood. The CDR3 nucleotides read TGTGCCCTTGGAAAGGGGGCTGTCGGGGAGCTGTTTTTT. Its translation is CALGKGAVGELFF.